Shown below are 31 T cell receptor beta chains from a single sample sequenced in a study of blood T cells in healthy people across ages (dated by TCRdb to the mid-2010s). The method behind the library was 5' RACE. Sequencing was performed on an Illumina HiSeq 2500. A second 7 to 11 cycle PCR used a sample-barcoded 5' primer and a J-beta primer mix. TCRdb handled the public reads itself, with Q25 trimming in fastp and clone calling in MiXCR, and kept productive beta chains. Identical CDR3 protein sequences are pooled into one entry, listed with their most common genes and DNA. This sample is represented by 1.5 million to 2 million distinct CDR3 sequences; roughly 28% of them were singletons. 7.7% of the sample is in the top ten clones. The sequenced material came from blood. The receptors come from a woman aged 25 to 39 in good health.

The V gene is TRBV30, the J gene TRBJ1-2, with unresolved D. Trimming took 5 bases from V and 0 from J, leaving 13 bases between them. CDR1 is GTSNPN, CDR2 SVGIG, per germline (reference sequence). The CDR3 runs 14 residues. The DNA of the CDR3 is TGTGCCTGGTGGGCGGAATACACTAACTATGGCTACACCTTC. This codes for CAWWAEYTNYGYTF.

This clonotype was counted only a few times. V is TRBV2 and J is TRBJ2-7, with D perhaps TRBD1 (6 bases). The V end was cut by 7 bases, the J end by 3 bases, with 10 bases between. This CDR3 is 12 amino acids long. CDR1 is SNHLY, CDR2 FYNNEI, per germline. The CDR3 DNA sequence: TGTGCCAGCACTACAGGGATCTACGAGCAGTACTTC. Translation gives CASTTGIYEQYF.

Notes on this clonotype: Its ends do not fully match the called genes, so a read error is possible. The J gene is TRBJ1-4, the V gene TRBV5-1; TRBD1 aligns across 7 bases. The CDR3 length is 14 residues. The germline CDR1 and CDR2 sequences are SGHRS and YFSETQ. CDR3 sequence: CASSLEGANEKRFF. The CDR3 coding sequence is TGCGCCAGCAGCTTGGAGGGGGCGAATGAAAAACGGTTTTTT.

This clonotype came up many times. The chain links TRBV7-2 to TRBJ1-2; the D is unclear. V was pared by 1 base and J by 10 bases, with 7 bases between. The CDR3 is 11 amino acids. The germline CDR1 and CDR2 sequences are SGHTA and FQGNSA. The CDR3 here is CASSLDNPYTF. DNA of the CDR3: TGTGCCAGCAGCTTAGACAATCCCTACACCTTC.

As regards this clonotype: At one end, the junction sequence differs from germline, possibly due to a read error. The CDR3 region is CASGLAQGNYGYTF. CDR3 DNA: TGCGCCAGCGGCTTGGCACAGGGGAACTATGGCTACACCTTC. The chain carries TRBV5-1 and TRBJ1-2; TRBD1 aligns across 7 bases. The CDR3 contains 14 residues. Germline CDR1 and CDR2: SGHRS and YFSETQ.

There are a few counts of this clonotype. The chain has TRBV20-1 and TRBJ2-3; maybe TRBD1 (7 bases). V was shortened by 7 bases and J by 1 base, with 15 bases between the two germline ends. This CDR3 is built from 14 residues. CDR1 and CDR2 from the germline V gene are DFQATT and SNEGSKA (reference sequence). The CDR3 DNA reads as TGCAGTGTCCGGAGCAGGGGGGGCACAGATACGCAGTATTTT. This codes for CSVRSRGGTDTQYF.

As concerns this clonotype: A much larger clonotype is one base distant, so this may be a read error. The J gene is TRBJ2-5, the V gene TRBV29-1, with 7 bases aligning to TRBD2. The last part of the DNA fits TRBJ2-7 better; the J call may be wrong. CDR1 and CDR2 from the germline V gene are SQVTM and ANQGSEA. This CDR3 has 15 residues. CDR3 in amino acids: CSVESSIGGSYEQYF. Here the CDR3 DNA reads TGCAGCGTTGAATCCTCAATCGGGGGGAGCTACGAGCAGTACTTC.

There are a few counts of this clonotype. The chain uses TRBV29-1 and TRBJ1-1; D remains unclear. The ends were cut back, 1 base at V and 9 bases at J, with 12 bases in the middle. CDR3 length: 12 residues. In germline, CDR1 is SQVTM, CDR2 ANQGSEA. The CDR3, as DNA: TGCAGCGTTGAAGCCGCCCGGTTTCAAGCTTTCTTT. Translated: CSVEAARFQAFF.

This clonotype was seen repeatedly, ten times or more. The rearrangement links TRBV5-1 to TRBJ2-7; D call uncertain. CDR3 length: 14 amino acids. Germline CDR1 is SGHRS and CDR2 is YFSETQ. V was cut by 0 bases and J by 0 bases, with 7 bases left in between. The CDR3 coding sequence is TGCGCCAGCAGCTTGGACAGTACCTCCTACGAGCAGTACTTC. Protein sequence: CASSLDSTSYEQYF. Complete variable domain (other parts from reference TRBV5-1 and TRBJ2-7): KAGVTQTPRYLIKTRGQQVTLSCSPISGHRSVSWYQQTPGQGLQFLFEYFSETQRNKGNFPGRFSGRQFSNSRSEMNVSTLELGDSALYLCASSLDSTSYEQYFGPGTRLTVT.

The chain couples TRBV6-5 to TRBJ2-3, with D perhaps matching TRBD1 or TRBD2 (5 bases each). V was shortened by 10 bases and J by 2 bases, with 16 bases between the two germline ends. Germline lookup yields CDR1 MNHEY and CDR2 SVGAGI. The CDR3 contains 14 residues. The CDR3 region has the DNA TGTGCCACCGGGGCCGAGGGATTCACAGATACGCAGTATTTT. This codes for CATGAEGFTDTQYF.

The genes are TRBV29-1 and TRBJ2-5, with 8 bases matching TRBD2. The J call may be wrong; the DNA end is better matched by TRBJ2-7. The CDR3 extends over 14 amino acids. Germline V gene data show CDR1 as SQVTM and CDR2 as ANQGSEA. The DNA of the CDR3 is TGCAGCGCTGGTCGGGGGCGGGGGGCCCACGAGCAGTACTTC. Translated, it gives CSAGRGRGAHEQYF.

The chain uses TRBV12-3 or TRBV12-4 and TRBJ1-5; unclear D gene. The CDR3 length is 12 residues. V lost 1 base to trimming and J lost 8 bases, with 6 bases between them. The CDR3 DNA sequence: TGTGCCAGCAGTTTAGTTCAGGAGCCCCAGCATTTT. Protein: CASSLVQEPQHF.

This clonotype was seen a handful of times. This chain connects TRBV29-1 to TRBJ1-2; 10 bases match TRBD1. The germline gives CDR1 SQVTM, CDR2 ANQGSEA. The CDR3 contains 14 residues. The J segment lost 4 bases and the V segment lost 6 bases, leaving 8 bases of the junction unmatched. This chain's CDR3 is CSVAGQGSGYGYTF. The CDR3 nucleotides are TGCAGCGTGGCGGGACAGGGGTCGGGCTATGGCTACACCTTC.

The rearrangement uses TRBV3-1 and TRBJ1-1; D perhaps matches TRBD1 (6 bases). This CDR3 has 12 residues. V was shortened by 11 bases and J by 5 bases, with 15 bases between the two germline ends. CDR1 is LGHDT, CDR2 YNNKEL, per germline (reference sequence). In DNA, the CDR3 is TGTGCCTCACAAGAAGGGGGGACTGAAGCTTTCTTT. Its translation is CASQEGGTEAFF.

As to this clonotype: One base away lies a much larger clone, so this may be a sequencing read error. The V gene is TRBV10-3, the J gene TRBJ2-1; TRBD2 aligns across 8 bases. Germline-derived CDR1 and CDR2 are ENHRY and SYGVKD. Trimming took 0 bases from V and 9 from J; bases not matched to a gene: 7. The CDR3 is made up of 15 amino acids. CDR3 coding DNA: TGTGCCATCAGTGAGTCAACTAGCGGTAACACTGAGCAGTTCTTC. As protein: CAISESTSGNTEQFF.

The gene calls are TRBV5-1 and TRBJ2-7; TRBD2 aligns across 8 bases. The CDR3 has 14 amino acids. Germline V gene lookup returns CDR1 SGHRS and CDR2 YFSETQ. V dropped 5 bases and J dropped 3; count of bases not matched to a gene: 7. The CDR3 DNA follows: TGCGCCAGCAGTCCAGCGGGAGAAGGCTACGAGCAGTACTTC. Protein: CASSPAGEGYEQYF. The full variable domain, with the rest looked up from reference TRBV5-1 and TRBJ2-7, is KAGVTQTPRYLIKTRGQQVTLSCSPISGHRSVSWYQQTPGQGLQFLFEYFSETQRNKGNFPGRFSGRQFSNSRSEMNVSTLELGDSALYLCASSPAGEGYEQYFGPGTRLTVT.

This clonotype has ten or more counts. The V and J genes are TRBV7-2 and TRBJ2-7; 9 nucleotides agree with TRBD2. The CDR3 length is 15 residues. CDR1 is SGHTA and CDR2 is FQGNSA in the germline V gene. The junction had 7 bases not matched to a gene; V was cut back by 2 bases and J by 5 bases. In DNA, the CDR3 is TGTGCCAGCAGCTTAAGTAGCGGGAGCCTCCACGAGCAGTACTTC. Amino acid sequence: CASSLSSGSLHEQYF. Full variable domain (missing parts from reference TRBV7-2 and TRBJ2-7): GAGVSQSPSNKVTEKGKDVELRCDPISGHTALYWYRQSLGQGLEFLIYFQGNSAPDKSGLPSDRFSAERTGGSVSTLTIQRTQQEDSAVYLCASSLSSGSLHEQYFGPGTRLTVT.

The chain employs TRBV20-1 and TRBJ2-1; the match to TRBD2 covers 14 bases. CDR3 size: 16 residues. The V and J ends lost 3 bases and 8 bases, in that order; junction bases with no gene match: 9. Germline V lookup: CDR1 DFQATT, CDR2 SNEGSKA (reference sequence). The CDR3 region has the DNA TGCAGTGCTAGGGGGCCGGGACTAGCGGGAGCCCATGAGCAGTTCTTC. It specifies CSARGPGLAGAHEQFF.

This rearrangement joins TRBV18 to TRBJ1-1; TRBD1 aligns across 9 bases. Trimming took 4 bases from V and 4 from J; bases not matched to a gene: 7. Germline-derived CDR1 and CDR2 are KGHSH and LQKENI. The CDR3 runs to 15 residues. CDR3 residues: CASSLTADRGTEAFF. CDR3 sequence (DNA): TGTGCCAGCTCACTGACTGCGGACAGGGGCACTGAAGCTTTCTTT.

The chain is built from TRBV29-1 and TRBJ2-3, with TRBD2 identical over 12 bases. This CDR3 has 15 residues. After removal of 7 bases from V and 4 bases from J, the junction contained 9 bases not matched to a gene. Per the germline V gene, CDR1 is SQVTM and CDR2 is ANQGSEA. CDR3 coding DNA: TGCAGCGCCCACCCTAGCGGGAGGGCCTCAGATACGCAGTATTTT. Translation gives CSAHPSGRASDTQYF.

The chain recombines TRBV5-1 with TRBJ2-7; perhaps TRBD2 as D (5 bases). V was pared by 0 bases and J by 3 bases, with 13 bases between. Germline V gene data show CDR1 as SGHRS and CDR2 as YFSETQ. The CDR3 consists of 15 residues. The CDR3 region is CASSLVEGKGYEQYF. Written as DNA, the CDR3 is TGCGCCAGCAGCTTGGTTGAGGGTAAGGGCTACGAGCAGTACTTC.

This clonotype has a count of ten or more. This sequence joins TRBV4-1 and TRBJ2-7; D remains unclear. Germline-derived CDR1 and CDR2 are MGHRA and YSYEKL. The germline V and J ends were trimmed by 2 bases and 4 bases, with 18 bases remaining between them. The CDR3 covers 16 residues. In DNA form, the CDR3 reads TGCGCCAGCAGCCAATTTCCCAGCAGCCCATCGTACGAGCAGTACTTC. Translated: CASSQFPSSPSYEQYF.

J is TRBJ2-7 and V is TRBV6-2 or TRBV6-3, with 7 bases that match TRBD2. The V gene end was trimmed by 0 bases and the J gene end by 1 base; junction bases not matched to a gene: 6. The CDR3 has 16 residues. From germline, CDR1 is MNHEY and CDR2 SVGEGT. CDR3 sequence (DNA): TGTGCCAGCAGTTACTCGATCGAGCGGGATTCCTACGAGCAGTACTTC. Its protein is CASSYSIERDSYEQYF.

Worth noting for this clonotype: A much larger clone sits a single nucleotide away, making a read error possible. This chain joins TRBV12-3 or TRBV12-4 and TRBJ2-1; D gene uncertain. The CDR3 is 14 residues long. The CDR3, as DNA: TGTGCCAGCAGGAGATCCGGGCTGTACAATGATCAGTTCTTC. This codes for CASRRSGLYNDQFF.

This clonotype was seen repeatedly, ten times or more. The J gene is TRBJ2-1, the V gene TRBV7-9; D possibly matches TRBD1 or TRBD2 (7 bases each). Germline values: CDR1 SEHNR, CDR2 FQNEAQ (reference sequence). V was shortened by 9 bases and J by 5 bases, with 20 bases between the two germline ends. The CDR3 consists of 15 residues. Here the CDR3 DNA reads TGTGCCAGAGGGGGCGCGGGGGCGCCGGACAATGAGCAGTTCTTC. Its protein product is CARGGAGAPDNEQFF. Using reference TRBV7-9 and TRBJ2-1 for the parts outside the CDR3, the full variable domain is DTGVSQNPRHKITKRGQNVTFRCDPISEHNRLYWYRQTLGQGPEFLTYFQNEAQLEKSRLLSDRFSAERPKGSFSTLEIQRTEQGDSAMYLCARGGAGAPDNEQFFGPGTRLTVL.

This clonotype occurred a few times. The chain carries TRBV6-6 and TRBJ1-2, with TRBD1 matching over 10 bases. V shed 6 bases and J 8 bases; nucleotides not matched to a gene: 6. CDR3 length: 13 amino acids. The V gene's germline CDR1 is MNHNY and CDR2 SVGAGI (reference sequence). The CDR3 sequence: CASSRTGGFGYTF. The CDR3 DNA is TGTGCCAGCAGCCGGACAGGGGGTTTCGGCTACACCTTC.

This rearrangement joins TRBV20-1 to TRBJ2-3; maybe TRBD2 (5 bases). V was clipped by 0 bases and J by 6 bases, with 25 bases between them. The CDR3 covers 18 residues. The germline V gene encodes CDR1 DFQATT and CDR2 SNEGSKA (reference sequence). The CDR3 DNA reads as TGCAGTGCTAGAGATCTTAGACGGGATTTGGCCTCGCAGGATACGCAGTATTTT. This sequence encodes CSARDLRRDLASQDTQYF.

The chain employs TRBV5-6 and TRBJ2-2, with TRBD2 as a possible D gene (6 bases). The germline CDR1 and CDR2 sequences are SGHDT and YYEEEE. V was shortened by 2 bases and J by 3 bases, with 11 bases between the two germline ends. The CDR3 covers 15 residues. The CDR3 DNA sequence: TGTGCCAGCAGCTTCGGGCGGGGCTACACCGGGGAGCTGTTTTTT. As protein: CASSFGRGYTGELFF.

Many counts were recorded for this clonotype. The CDR3 loop is CSARDYTSGGVDTQYF. CDR3 nucleotide sequence: TGCAGTGCTAGAGATTATACTAGCGGGGGGGTTGATACGCAGTATTTT. The rearrangement uses TRBV20-1 and TRBJ2-3; 13 bases agree with TRBD2. The CDR3 runs to 16 residues. Germline loops: CDR1 DFQATT, CDR2 SNEGSKA (reference sequence). After removal of 0 bases from V and 6 bases from J, the junction contained 6 bases not matched to a gene.

This rearrangement joins TRBV5-1 to TRBJ2-1; 10 bases are shared with TRBD2. The germline gives CDR1 SGHRS, CDR2 YFSETQ. This CDR3 contains 13 residues. The V segment lost 4 bases and the J segment 9 bases; nucleotides outside the gene matches: 4. As DNA, the CDR3 is TGCGCCAGCAGCGTGCTAGCGGGAGCTGAGCAGTTCTTC. Encoded protein: CASSVLAGAEQFF.

Note on this clonotype: At one end the junction does not follow the germline gene, possibly because of a read error. V gene TRBV6-6 combines with J gene TRBJ2-1; 10 positions match TRBD2. Germline-derived CDR1 and CDR2 are MNHNY and SVGAGI (reference sequence). This CDR3 is built from 15 residues. The CDR3 reads CASTHQRGGLNEQCF. In DNA, the CDR3 is TGTGCCAGCACCCACCAGCGGGGGGGCCTTAATGAGCAGTGCTTC.